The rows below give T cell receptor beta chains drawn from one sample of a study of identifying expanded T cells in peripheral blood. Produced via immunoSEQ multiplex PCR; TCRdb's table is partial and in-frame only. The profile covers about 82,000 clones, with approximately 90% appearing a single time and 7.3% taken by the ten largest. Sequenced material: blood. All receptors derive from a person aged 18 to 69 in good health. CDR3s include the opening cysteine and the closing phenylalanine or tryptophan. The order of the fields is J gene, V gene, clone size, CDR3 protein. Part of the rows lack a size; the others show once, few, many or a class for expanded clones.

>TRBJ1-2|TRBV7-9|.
CASSLDYGSGYTF
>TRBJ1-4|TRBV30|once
CAWSPRVNEKLFF
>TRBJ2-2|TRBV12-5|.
CASGLGRNTGELFF
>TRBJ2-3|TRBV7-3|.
CASSLTPGQGATDTQYF
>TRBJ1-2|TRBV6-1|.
CASTPRRLSYGYTF
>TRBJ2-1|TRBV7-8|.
CASSLAGTDYEQFF
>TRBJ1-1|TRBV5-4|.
CASSPLAGGNTEAFF
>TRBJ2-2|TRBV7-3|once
CASSLGPVGSVGGELFF
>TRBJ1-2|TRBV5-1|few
CASSLANGDGYTF
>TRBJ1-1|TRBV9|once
CASSVEGEPGTEAFF
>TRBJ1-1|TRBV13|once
CASSFDLGTEAFF
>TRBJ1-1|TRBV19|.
CASTRAGGLTGAFF
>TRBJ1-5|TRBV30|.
CAWSVLGVNQPQHF
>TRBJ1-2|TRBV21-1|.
CASSKGGRGHYGYTF
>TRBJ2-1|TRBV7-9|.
CASSLKLAGAFVSHNEQFF
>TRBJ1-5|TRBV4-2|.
CASSQSPPTRFSNQPQHF
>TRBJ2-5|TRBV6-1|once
CASRIAGDRETQYF
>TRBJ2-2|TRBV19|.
CASTPHGVTGELFF
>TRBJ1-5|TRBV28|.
CASSLFPDSFNQPQHF
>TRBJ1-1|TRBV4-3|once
CASSQGQTNTEAFF
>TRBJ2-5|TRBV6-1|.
CASSDVRRQTAPETQYF
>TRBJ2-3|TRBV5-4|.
CASSLFELAGGSLDTQYF
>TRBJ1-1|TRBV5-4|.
CASSLAGRGQWTEAFF
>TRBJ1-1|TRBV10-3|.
CAITTDRGNTEAFF
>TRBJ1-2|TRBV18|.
CASSPPSQGQMGYGYTF
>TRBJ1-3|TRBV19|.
CASKAAPLSGNTIYF
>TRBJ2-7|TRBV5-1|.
CASRGNYEQYF
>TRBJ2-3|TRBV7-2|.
CASSLSFKRGGQDTQYF
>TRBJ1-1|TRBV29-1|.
CSVSRLNTEAFF
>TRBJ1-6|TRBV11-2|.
CASSPGSNSPLHF
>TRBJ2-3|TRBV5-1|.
CASSPLGGATDTQYF
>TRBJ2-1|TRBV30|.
CAWSATAGVNEQFF
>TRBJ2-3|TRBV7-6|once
CASSLATGGDTQYF